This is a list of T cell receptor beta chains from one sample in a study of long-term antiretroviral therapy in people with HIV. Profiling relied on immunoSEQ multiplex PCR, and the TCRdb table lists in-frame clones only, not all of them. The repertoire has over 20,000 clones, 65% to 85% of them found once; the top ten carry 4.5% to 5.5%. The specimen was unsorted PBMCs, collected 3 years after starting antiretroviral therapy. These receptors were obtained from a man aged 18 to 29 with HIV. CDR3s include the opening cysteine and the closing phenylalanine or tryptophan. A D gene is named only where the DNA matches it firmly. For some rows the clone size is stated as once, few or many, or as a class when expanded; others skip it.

DNA: TGCGCCAGCAGCCCGTTTCCAGACGGGACGAAAGAGACCCAGTACTTC
CDR3: CASSPFPDGTKETQYF
D: .
size: .
V: TRBV5-1
J: TRBJ2-5

DNA: TGTGCCAGCAGCTTCTCAGGATACGAAAAACTGTTTTTT
CDR3: CASSFSGYEKLFF
D: .
size: .
V: TRBV7-2
J: TRBJ1-4

DNA: TGTGCCAGCAGTTCCACCGGAACAGGGAGCTCACCCCTCCACTTT
CDR3: CASSSTGTGSSPLHF
D: .
size: .
V: TRBV28
J: TRBJ1-6

DNA: TGTGCCAGCCAAGACCGGGGGAGCTCCTACGAGCAGTACTTC
CDR3: CASQDRGSSYEQYF
D: .
size: .
V: TRBV19
J: TRBJ2-7

DNA: TGTGCCAGCAGCCAAATGACTAGCACAGATACGCAGTATTTT
CDR3: CASSQMTSTDTQYF
D: .
size: .
V: TRBV7-9
J: TRBJ2-3

DNA: TGCGCCAGCAGCCAAGGGATTTTCGGGAACACTGAAGCTTTCTTT
CDR3: CASSQGIFGNTEAFF
D: .
size: .
V: TRBV4-1
J: TRBJ1-1

DNA: TGTGCCAGCAGCGGACGGACAGTTCGCACTGAAGCTTTCTTT
CDR3: CASSGRTVRTEAFF
D: .
size: .
V: TRBV11-2
J: TRBJ1-1

DNA: TGTGCCAGCAGCTTGGGAGGAGAGAGAGGTCAGCCCCAGCATTTT
CDR3: CASSLGGERGQPQHF
D: .
size: .
V: TRBV5-4
J: TRBJ1-5

DNA: TGTGCCAGCAGTTACGACTGGGGCCAGCCCCAGCATTTT
CDR3: CASSYDWGQPQHF
D: .
size: once
V: TRBV6-6
J: TRBJ1-5

DNA: TGTGCCAGCAGCTTTACAGGGGGGTACACTGAAGCTTTCTTT
CDR3: CASSFTGGYTEAFF
D: TRBD1
size: once
V: TRBV7-9
J: TRBJ1-1

DNA: TGCGCCAGCAGCTTGACGGGGCTCCCCAATCAGCCCCAGCATTTT
CDR3: CASSLTGLPNQPQHF
D: .
size: .
V: TRBV5-1
J: TRBJ1-5

DNA: TGTGCCAGCAGCCCACGGACAGGTCTAATGAACACTGAAGCTTTCTTT
CDR3: CASSPRTGLMNTEAFF
D: TRBD1
size: once
V: TRBV5-5
J: TRBJ1-1

DNA: TGCAGCGTCAGACTCACGACTAATGAAAAACTGTTTTTT
CDR3: CSVRLTTNEKLFF
D: .
size: .
V: TRBV29-1
J: TRBJ1-4

DNA: TGTGCCAGCAGCTTCCTCAGGGGGGTAGTCGAGACCCAGTACTTC
CDR3: CASSFLRGVVETQYF
D: .
size: .
V: TRBV11-2
J: TRBJ2-5

DNA: TGCAGTGCTCGCCCTACCGATGAGCAGTTCTTC
CDR3: CSARPTDEQFF
D: .
size: .
V: TRBV20-1
J: TRBJ2-1

DNA: TGTGCTAGTGGTTTCTCTACAGGTTACGGCTACACCTTC
CDR3: CASGFSTGYGYTF
D: .
size: .
V: TRBV12-5
J: TRBJ1-2

DNA: TGTGCCAGCAGCCAAGATACGGGGTTATGGCTGAACACTGAAGCTTTCTTT
CDR3: CASSQDTGLWLNTEAFF
D: .
size: .
V: TRBV14
J: TRBJ1-1

DNA: TGTGCCAGTAGTATGGGGGCCGGATCGACTAGCCAAGAGACCCAGTACTTC
CDR3: CASSMGAGSTSQETQYF
D: .
size: .
V: TRBV19
J: TRBJ2-5

DNA: TGTGCCAGCAGTGGAGGGGGAGCTGGAAACACCATATATTTT
CDR3: CASSGGGAGNTIYF
D: .
size: .
V: TRBV6-5
J: TRBJ1-3

DNA: TGTGCCAGCAGGATCACAGGGGTGACTCAGCCCCAGCATTTT
CDR3: CASRITGVTQPQHF
D: TRBD1
size: once
V: TRBV6-6
J: TRBJ1-5

DNA: TGTGCCAGCAGTCCCATTGGGGGGACGGGAATGAACACTGAAGCTTTCTTT
CDR3: CASSPIGGTGMNTEAFF
D: .
size: .
V: TRBV14
J: TRBJ1-1

DNA: TGCGCCAGCAGTATCCAGCAGGGTTCTGGAAACACCATATATTTT
CDR3: CASSIQQGSGNTIYF
D: .
size: .
V: TRBV10-2
J: TRBJ1-3

DNA: TGTGCCAGCAGTTTATCCGCTCCCCCGGGACCCAAATTTGGCTACACCTTC
CDR3: CASSLSAPPGPKFGYTF
D: .
size: .
V: TRBV27
J: TRBJ1-2

DNA: TGTGCCCAGGGACACTCAAATTCACCCCTCCACTTT
CDR3: CAQGHSNSPLHF
D: .
size: .
V: TRBV30
J: TRBJ1-6

DNA: TGCAGCGTTGAGGTTGGCTACACCTTC
CDR3: CSVEVGYTF
D: .
size: .
V: TRBV29-1
J: TRBJ1-2

DNA: TGTGCCAGCAGCGTATCCCCCGGGACTAGCGGACAAGAGACCCAGTACTTC
CDR3: CASSVSPGTSGQETQYF
D: TRBD2
size: .
V: TRBV9
J: TRBJ2-5

DNA: TGTGCCAGCAGCGTAGCCAAGACAGGGCACTATGGCTACACCTTC
CDR3: CASSVAKTGHYGYTF
D: TRBD1
size: .
V: TRBV9
J: TRBJ1-2

DNA: TGTGCCAGCAGTTCCGTGGGAAACACCATATATTTT
CDR3: CASSSVGNTIYF
D: .
size: .
V: TRBV6-6
J: TRBJ1-3

DNA: TGCGCCAGCAGCCCGGAGACAGTTACCTTCTCTGGAAACACCATATATTTT
CDR3: CASSPETVTFSGNTIYF
D: .
size: .
V: TRBV4-1
J: TRBJ1-3

DNA: TGTGCCAGCAGCTTAGCGGCAGAGCGAGGGTGGGAGACCCAGTACTTC
CDR3: CASSLAAERGWETQYF
D: .
size: .
V: TRBV7-9
J: TRBJ2-5

DNA: TGTGCCAGCAGCTTTCCCCCGGGACTAGCGGAGTCAACCCAGTACTTC
CDR3: CASSFPPGLAESTQYF
D: TRBD2
size: .
V: TRBV11-2
J: TRBJ2-5

DNA: TGTGCCAGCAGTTTGGGGGGTCCCCGAAGTGAGCAGTACTTC
CDR3: CASSLGGPRSEQYF
D: .
size: few
V: TRBV27
J: TRBJ2-7

DNA: TGTGCCAGCAGCGCTCCGACTAGCGGGGGACCCAAAAACATTCAGTACTTC
CDR3: CASSAPTSGGPKNIQYF
D: TRBD2
size: .
V: TRBV9
J: TRBJ2-4

DNA: TGTGCCAGCAGCCCTAGATTCGGGAACACTGAAGCTTTCTTT
CDR3: CASSPRFGNTEAFF
D: .
size: .
V: TRBV11-3
J: TRBJ1-1

DNA: TGTGCCAGCAGCTTAGGGCTCACGGGGACCAGCACAGATACGCAGTATTTT
CDR3: CASSLGLTGTSTDTQYF
D: .
size: once
V: TRBV11-2
J: TRBJ2-3

DNA: TGTGCCAGTAGTATCTCGGGCGGGGCTGGAAACACCATATATTTT
CDR3: CASSISGGAGNTIYF
D: .
size: .
V: TRBV19
J: TRBJ1-3

DNA: TGTGCCAGCAGTGCCCGACAGGGGGCAAGGGGGGAGCTGTTTTTT
CDR3: CASSARQGARGELFF
D: TRBD1
size: .
V: TRBV6-1
J: TRBJ2-2

DNA: TGTGCCAGCAGTGAAAATAGGGGAAGCTCCTACGAGCAGTACTTC
CDR3: CASSENRGSSYEQYF
D: .
size: few
V: TRBV6-1
J: TRBJ2-7

DNA: TGTGCCAGCAGTAAACCGTCAGCGGGGGCCCTCAATGAGCAGTTCTTC
CDR3: CASSKPSAGALNEQFF
D: TRBD2
size: .
V: TRBV27
J: TRBJ2-1

DNA: TGTGCCAGCAGCTTAGTCGGTGGTGTACGCTTCGAGCAGTACTTC
CDR3: CASSLVGGVRFEQYF
D: .
size: .
V: TRBV11-2
J: TRBJ2-7

DNA: TGCGCCAGCAGGGAAACGGGGGAGCAAGAGACCCAGTACTTC
CDR3: CASRETGEQETQYF
D: .
size: .
V: TRBV5-1
J: TRBJ2-5

DNA: TGTGCCAGCAGTGAGTGGGGCGGAGGACAGGGCACCGGGGAGCTGTTTTTT
CDR3: CASSEWGGGQGTGELFF
D: TRBD1
size: .
V: TRBV6-1
J: TRBJ2-2

DNA: TGTGCCAGCAAGGAGGGGGCAATCTACGAGCAGTACTTC
CDR3: CASKEGAIYEQYF
D: .
size: once
V: TRBV28
J: TRBJ2-7

DNA: TGTGCCAGCTCACCAACGGCAGGGGCTGGAAACACCATATATTTT
CDR3: CASSPTAGAGNTIYF
D: .
size: .
V: TRBV18
J: TRBJ1-3

DNA: TGTGCCAGTAGTATCTGGTCTAGCCCCGGGGACACTGAAGCTTTCTTT
CDR3: CASSIWSSPGDTEAFF
D: .
size: few
V: TRBV19
J: TRBJ1-1

DNA: TGTGCCAGCAGCTTAGGGACTAGCGGGGGTAGCTCCTACAATGAGCAGTTCTTC
CDR3: CASSLGTSGGSSYNEQFF
D: TRBD2
size: .
V: TRBV7-9
J: TRBJ2-1

DNA: TGTGCCAGCAGCTCAGAGTGGGGGGATCAGCCCCAGCATTTT
CDR3: CASSSEWGDQPQHF
D: .
size: .
V: TRBV9
J: TRBJ1-5

DNA: TGTGCCAGCAGCTCCCGGCACGACTACGAGCAGTACTTC
CDR3: CASSSRHDYEQYF
D: .
size: .
V: TRBV7-9
J: TRBJ2-7

DNA: TGTGCCGGTTCTGAGTATGGGGCCAACGTCCTGACTTTC
CDR3: CAGSEYGANVLTF
D: .
size: .
V: TRBV6-6
J: TRBJ2-6

DNA: TGTGCCAGCAGACGTTGTCAGGGAAGCAATCAGCCCCAGCATTTT
CDR3: CASRRCQGSNQPQHF
D: .
size: .
V: TRBV6-4
J: TRBJ1-5

DNA: TGTGCCAGCAGCTTTTGGGTCGGCGGCAATCAGCCCCAGCATTTT
CDR3: CASSFWVGGNQPQHF
D: .
size: few
V: TRBV5-6
J: TRBJ1-5

DNA: TGTGCCAGCAGAACATGGCGGACAGATACGCAGTATTTT
CDR3: CASRTWRTDTQYF
D: .
size: .
V: TRBV6-1
J: TRBJ2-3

DNA: TGTGCCTGTGCCGTGGGACGGACGAATCAGCCCCAGCATTTT
CDR3: CACAVGRTNQPQHF
D: .
size: .
V: TRBV6-1
J: TRBJ1-5

DNA: TGTGCCAGCAGTTCTACCCTCTATGGCTACACCTTC
CDR3: CASSSTLYGYTF
D: .
size: .
V: TRBV28
J: TRBJ1-2

DNA: TGCGCCAGACGCCATGGGTCCTCTGGAAACACCATATATTTT
CDR3: CARRHGSSGNTIYF
D: .
size: .
V: TRBV4-1
J: TRBJ1-3

DNA: TGTACCAGCTCACCAAGGACTAACACAGATACGCAGTATTTT
CDR3: CTSSPRTNTDTQYF
D: .
size: .
V: TRBV18
J: TRBJ2-3

DNA: TGTGCCAGCAGCTTCGGGGGGGGCCAAGAGACCCAGTACTTC
CDR3: CASSFGGGQETQYF
D: TRBD2
size: .
V: TRBV7-9
J: TRBJ2-5